This T cell receptor beta chain is drawn from a study of blood T cell repertoires in COVID-19. J gave up 5 bases and V 7 bases, and 9 bases lay outside the gene matches. The CDR3 totals 15 residues. The germline V gene has CDR1 MDHEN and CDR2 SYDVKM. The repertoire was sequenced with immunoSEQ multiplex PCR; TCRdb's copy has only in-frame clones and lacks some. Of under 25,000 clones in the sample, 88% were seen once. The sample taken for sequencing was peripheral blood. The chain recombines TRBV28 with TRBJ1-5; 9 bases match TRBD1. This receptor was taken from a man between 65 and 85 years old in a cohort sampled during active COVID-19. In DNA, the CDR3 is TGTGCCAGCACCTCCCTGGGACAGGGCGATCAGCCCCAGCATTTT. Encoded protein: CASTSLGQGDQPQHF.